This TCR beta chain was documented in a study of identical twins. Overall study results and limits: Twins' surplus sharing was weaker for beta out-of-frame sequences. Memory repertoires showed no such pattern, whereas abundant cord blood beta clonotypes carried fewer insertions.

On this clonotype itself: Its antigen remains unidentified.

Carrying unique molecular identifiers, the cDNA also gained a universal primer site through template switching. TCRdb passed the 5' RACE reads through MiXCR, listing each CDR3 protein once. This sample has about 890,000 distinct CDR3 sequences, with about 12% found just once. The CDR3 is 16 amino acids. CDR1 and CDR2 (germline): SGHDT, YYEEEE. With 3 bases removed from V and 5 bases from J, the gap between germline ends came to 18 bases. These data were also reused for a study on yellow fever vaccine responses in identical twins. That investigation notes: The authors reported partly convergent, partly personalized vaccine responses in identical twins.

Sample: PBMCs. This sequence originates from a woman aged 18-35 years in good health. The chain joins TRBV5-6 to TRBJ2-1; D uncertain. CDR3 loop: CASSSIQRLKNNEQFF. The CDR3, as DNA: TGTGCCAGCAGCTCCATCCAACGTTTGAAAAACAATGAGCAGTTCTTC.